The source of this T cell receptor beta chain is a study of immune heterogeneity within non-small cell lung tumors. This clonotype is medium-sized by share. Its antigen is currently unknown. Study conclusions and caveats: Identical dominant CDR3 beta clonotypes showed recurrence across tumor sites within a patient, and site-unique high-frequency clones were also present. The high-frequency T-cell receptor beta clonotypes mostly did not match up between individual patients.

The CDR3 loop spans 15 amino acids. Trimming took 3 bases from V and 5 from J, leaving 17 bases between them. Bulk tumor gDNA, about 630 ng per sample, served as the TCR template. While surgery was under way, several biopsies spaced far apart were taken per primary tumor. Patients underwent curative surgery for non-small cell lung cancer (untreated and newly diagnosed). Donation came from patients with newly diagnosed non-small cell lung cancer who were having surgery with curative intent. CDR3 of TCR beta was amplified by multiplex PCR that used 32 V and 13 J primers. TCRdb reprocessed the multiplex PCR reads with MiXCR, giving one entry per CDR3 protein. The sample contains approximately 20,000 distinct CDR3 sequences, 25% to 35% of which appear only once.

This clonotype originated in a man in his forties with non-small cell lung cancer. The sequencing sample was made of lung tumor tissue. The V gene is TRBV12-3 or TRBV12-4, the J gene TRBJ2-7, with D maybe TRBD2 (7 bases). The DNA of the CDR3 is TGTGCCAGCAGTTTTAGTCCCCAGGGGAGGGACGAGCAGTACTTC. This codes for CASSFSPQGRDEQYF.